The 7 T cell receptor beta chains below come from one sample, sequenced in a study of blood T cell repertoires in COVID-19. The data were produced by immunoSEQ multiplex PCR, yet TCRdb's version contains in-frame clones alone and is incomplete. The table includes 100,000 to 150,000 clones, 70% to 85% detected once. Sequencing used peripheral blood. The receptors originated from a woman at least 80 years old with acute or convalescent COVID-19.

V gene TRBV5-4 combines with J gene TRBJ1-3; 7 bases agree with TRBD1. The germline V gene encodes CDR1 SGHNT and CDR2 YYREEE (reference sequence). The CDR3 has 16 residues. V trimming: 4 bases; J trimming: 1 base; junction bases outside the gene matches: 8. Written as DNA, the CDR3 is TGTGCCAGCAGCCGTCCCGGGACAGAGTCTGGAAACACCATATATTTT. The encoded protein is CASSRPGTESGNTIYF.

The J gene is TRBJ1-4, the V gene TRBV7-9; D remains unclear. The CDR3 consists of 16 residues. With 7 bases removed from V and 0 bases from J, the gap between germline ends came to 15 bases. The germline CDR1 and CDR2 sequences are SEHNR and FQNEAQ (reference sequence). The DNA for the CDR3 is TGTGCCAGCACCATATCCCGGGGTGCAACTAATGAAAAACTGTTTTTT. It codes for CASTISRGATNEKLFF.

This rearrangement joins TRBV7-9 to TRBJ1-6; D remains unclear. V shed 1 base and J shed 0 bases, with 10 bases lying between them. The germline V gene has CDR1 SEHNR and CDR2 FQNEAQ (reference sequence). The CDR3 is 17 amino acids. CDR3 coding DNA: TGTGCCAGCAGCTTAGTATCGGGGAGCTCCTATAATTCACCCCTCCACTTT. It encodes CASSLVSGSSYNSPLHF. The full variable domain, in which reference TRBV7-9 and TRBJ1-6 provide the parts outside the CDR3, is DTGVSQNPRHKITKRGQNVTFRCDPISEHNRLYWYRQTLGQGPEFLTYFQNEAQLEKSRLLSDRFSAERPKGSFSTLEIQRTEQGDSAMYLCASSLVSGSSYNSPLHFGNGTRLTVT.

The chain is built from TRBV30 and TRBJ2-7; 8 bases line up with TRBD1. V gave up 4 bases and J gave up 4 bases; unmatched junction bases: 6. The CDR3 has 13 residues. CDR1 and CDR2 from the germline V gene are GTSNPN and SVGIG (reference sequence). The CDR3 sequence: CAWTIGQGYEQYF. In DNA form, the CDR3 reads TGTGCCTGGACGATAGGACAGGGTTACGAGCAGTACTTC.

The V call is TRBV10-3, the J call TRBJ1-1; the match to TRBD1 covers 8 bases. Germline CDR1 reads ENHRY; CDR2 reads SYGVKD. The CDR3 has 15 residues. The trim removed 0 bases at V and 1 base at J, leaving 1 base unmatched. CDR3 region: CAISESGTGNTEAFF. The CDR3 region has the DNA TGTGCCATCAGTGAGTCCGGGACAGGGAACACTGAAGCTTTCTTT.

This clone appeared a few times. The chain is built from TRBV19 and TRBJ2-4; D remains ambiguous. The CDR3 covers 15 residues. Per the germline V gene, CDR1 is LNHDA and CDR2 is SQIVND (reference sequence). The V gene lost 1 base and the J gene lost 0 bases, with 7 bases spanning the gap. CDR3 nucleotides: TGTGCCAGTAGTATAGCTGGCCTAGCCAAAAACATTCAGTACTTC. Protein: CASSIAGLAKNIQYF.

CDR3 in amino acids: CATGTGSLNEQFF. In nucleotides, the CDR3 is TGTGCCACCGGGACAGGCTCGCTCAATGAGCAGTTCTTC. This sequence joins TRBV24-1 and TRBJ2-1, with 8 bases that match TRBD1. V shed 9 bases and J 6 bases; nucleotides not matched to a gene: 6. CDR3 length: 13 residues. Germline V gene lookup returns CDR1 KGHDR and CDR2 SFDVKD.